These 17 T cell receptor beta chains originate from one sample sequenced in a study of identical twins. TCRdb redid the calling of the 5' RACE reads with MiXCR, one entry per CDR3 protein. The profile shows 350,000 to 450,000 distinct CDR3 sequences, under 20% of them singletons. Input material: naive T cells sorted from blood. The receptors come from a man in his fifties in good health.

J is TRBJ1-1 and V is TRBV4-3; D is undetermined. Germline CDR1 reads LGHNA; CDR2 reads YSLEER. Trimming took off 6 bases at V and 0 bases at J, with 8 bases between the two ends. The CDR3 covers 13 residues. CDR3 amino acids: CASSASMNTEAFF. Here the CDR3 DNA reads TGCGCCAGCAGTGCCTCTATGAACACTGAAGCTTTCTTT.

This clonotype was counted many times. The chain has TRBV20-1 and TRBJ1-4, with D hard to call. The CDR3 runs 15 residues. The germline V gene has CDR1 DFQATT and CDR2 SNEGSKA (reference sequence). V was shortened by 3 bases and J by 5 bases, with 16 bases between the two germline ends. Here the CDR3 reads CSASPNAGRNEKLFF. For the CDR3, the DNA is TGCAGTGCTAGCCCCAACGCCGGACGGAATGAAAAACTGTTTTTT.

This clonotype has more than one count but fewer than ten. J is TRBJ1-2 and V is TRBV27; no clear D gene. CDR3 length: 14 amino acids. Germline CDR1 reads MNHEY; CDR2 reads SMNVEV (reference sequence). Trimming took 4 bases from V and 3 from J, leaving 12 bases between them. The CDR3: CASSWAKADYGYTF. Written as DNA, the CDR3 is TGTGCCAGCAGTTGGGCAAAAGCAGACTATGGCTACACCTTC.

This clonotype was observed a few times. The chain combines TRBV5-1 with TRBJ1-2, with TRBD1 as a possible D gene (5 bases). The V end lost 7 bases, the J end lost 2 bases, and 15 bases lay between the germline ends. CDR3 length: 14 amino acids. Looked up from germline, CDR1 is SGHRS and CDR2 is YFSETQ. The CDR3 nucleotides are TGCGCCAGCCACGACCTGACAGCCAACTATGGCTACACCTTC. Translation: CASHDLTANYGYTF.

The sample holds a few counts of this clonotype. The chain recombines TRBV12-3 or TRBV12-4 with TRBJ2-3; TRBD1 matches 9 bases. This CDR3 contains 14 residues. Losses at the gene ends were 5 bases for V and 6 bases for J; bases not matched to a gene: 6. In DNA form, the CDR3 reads TGTGCCAGCAGTCTCAGCGACAGGGGGGATACGCAGTATTTT. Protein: CASSLSDRGDTQYF.

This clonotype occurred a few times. The CDR3 is CSVGRGLGTEAFF. In DNA form, the CDR3 reads TGCAGCGTTGGAAGGGGGCTCGGCACTGAAGCTTTCTTT. J is TRBJ1-1 and V is TRBV29-1; TRBD1 agrees at 7 bases. The CDR3 has 13 residues. After removal of 4 bases from V and 4 bases from J, the junction contained 6 bases not matched to a gene. CDR1 SQVTM and CDR2 ANQGSEA come from the germline V gene.

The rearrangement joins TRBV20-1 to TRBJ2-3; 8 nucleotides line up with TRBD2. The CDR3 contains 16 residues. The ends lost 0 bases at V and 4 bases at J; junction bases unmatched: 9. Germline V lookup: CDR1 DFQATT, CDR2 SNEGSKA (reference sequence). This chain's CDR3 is CSARDPVGTRPDTQYF. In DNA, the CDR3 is TGCAGTGCTAGAGACCCGGTCGGGACTAGGCCAGATACGCAGTATTTT.

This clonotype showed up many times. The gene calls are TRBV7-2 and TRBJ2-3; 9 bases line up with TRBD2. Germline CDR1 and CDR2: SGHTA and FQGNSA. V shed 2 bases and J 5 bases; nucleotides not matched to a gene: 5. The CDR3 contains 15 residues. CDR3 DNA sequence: TGTGCCAGCAGCTTAATGGGCGGGGGGGGAGATACGCAGTATTTT. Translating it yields CASSLMGGGGDTQYF.

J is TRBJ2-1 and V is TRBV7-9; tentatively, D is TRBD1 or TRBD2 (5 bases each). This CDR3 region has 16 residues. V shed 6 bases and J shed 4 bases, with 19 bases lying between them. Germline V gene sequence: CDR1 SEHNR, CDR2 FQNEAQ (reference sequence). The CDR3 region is CASRRPNPGPYNEQFF. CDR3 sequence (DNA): TGTGCCAGCAGACGACCAAACCCGGGACCATACAATGAGCAGTTCTTC.

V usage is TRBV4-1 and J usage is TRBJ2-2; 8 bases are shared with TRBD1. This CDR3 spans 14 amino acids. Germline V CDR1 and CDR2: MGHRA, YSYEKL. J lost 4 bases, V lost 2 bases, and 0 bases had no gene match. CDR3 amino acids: CASSQQGATGELFF. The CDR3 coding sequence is TGCGCCAGCAGCCAACAGGGGGCCACCGGGGAGCTGTTTTTT.

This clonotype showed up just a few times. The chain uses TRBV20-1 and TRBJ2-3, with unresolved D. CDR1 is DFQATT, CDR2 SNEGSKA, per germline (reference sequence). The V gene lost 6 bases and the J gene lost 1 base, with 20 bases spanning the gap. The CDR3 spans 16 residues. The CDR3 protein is CSAIPSTGLGTDTQYF. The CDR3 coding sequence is TGCAGTGCCATCCCCTCGACCGGGCTCGGCACAGATACGCAGTATTTT.

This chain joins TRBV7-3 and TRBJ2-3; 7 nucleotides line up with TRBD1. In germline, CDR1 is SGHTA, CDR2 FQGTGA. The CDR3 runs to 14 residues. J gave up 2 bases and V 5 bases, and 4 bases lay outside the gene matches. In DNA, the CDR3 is TGTGCCAGCAGCCGGGGACAGATCACAGATACGCAGTATTTT. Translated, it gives CASSRGQITDTQYF. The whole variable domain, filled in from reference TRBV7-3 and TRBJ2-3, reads GAGVSQTPSNKVTEKGKYVELRCDPISGHTALYWYRQSLGQGPEFLIYFQGTGAADDSGLPNDRFFAVRPEGSVSTLKIQRTERGDSAVYLCASSRGQITDTQYFGPGTRLTVL.

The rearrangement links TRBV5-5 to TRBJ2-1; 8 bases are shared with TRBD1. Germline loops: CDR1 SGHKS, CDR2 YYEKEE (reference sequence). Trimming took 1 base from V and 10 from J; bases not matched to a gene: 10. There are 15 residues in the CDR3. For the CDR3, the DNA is TGTGCCAGCAGCTTGTGGGGGGACAGGACGGGGGAGCAGTTCTTC. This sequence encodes CASSLWGDRTGEQFF.

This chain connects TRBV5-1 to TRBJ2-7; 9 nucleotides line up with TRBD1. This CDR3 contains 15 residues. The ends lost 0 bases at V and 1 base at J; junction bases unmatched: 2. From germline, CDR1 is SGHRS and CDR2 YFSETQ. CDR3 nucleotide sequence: TGCGCCAGCAGCTTGGGGGACAGGGCGTCCTACGAGCAGTACTTC. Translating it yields CASSLGDRASYEQYF.

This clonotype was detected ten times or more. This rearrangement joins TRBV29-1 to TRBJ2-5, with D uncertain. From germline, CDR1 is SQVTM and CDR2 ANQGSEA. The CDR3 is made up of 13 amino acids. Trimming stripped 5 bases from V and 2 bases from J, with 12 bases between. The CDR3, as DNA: TGCAGCGTTCAACCGAGATTACAAGAGACCCAGTACTTC. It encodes CSVQPRLQETQYF.

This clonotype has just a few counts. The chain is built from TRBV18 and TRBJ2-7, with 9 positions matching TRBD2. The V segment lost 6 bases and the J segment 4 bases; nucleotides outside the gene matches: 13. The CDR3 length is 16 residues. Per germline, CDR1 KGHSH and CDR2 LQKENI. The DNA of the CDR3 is TGTGCCAGCTCGCCCGACTCGGGACTAGCATTTTACGAGCAGTACTTC. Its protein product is CASSPDSGLAFYEQYF. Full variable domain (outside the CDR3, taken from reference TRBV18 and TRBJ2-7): NAGVMQNPRHLVRRRGQEARLRCSPMKGHSHVYWYRQLPEEGLKFMVYLQKENIIDESGMPKERFSAEFPKEGPSILRIQQVVRGDSAAYFCASSPDSGLAFYEQYFGPGTRLTVT.

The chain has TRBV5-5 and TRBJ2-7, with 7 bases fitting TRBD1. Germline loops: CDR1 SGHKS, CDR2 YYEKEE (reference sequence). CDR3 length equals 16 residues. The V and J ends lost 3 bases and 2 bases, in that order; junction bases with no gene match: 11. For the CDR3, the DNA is TGTGCCAGCAGCTGGATTGGGGGTACAGGGGCCTACGAGCAGTACTTC. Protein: CASSWIGGTGAYEQYF.